This record concerns one T cell receptor (beta chain) sequence. Its antigen has not been determined. At one end the junction does not follow the germline gene, possibly because of a read error. A constant-region primer and ProtoScript II reverse transcriptase were used to reverse-transcribe TCRbeta-specific cDNA from 500 ng total RNA. TCRbeta libraries were built with three nested multiplex PCR rounds, a slightly modified ARM-PCR procedure. Multiplex TRBV1-TRBV30 forward primers and a Cbeta reverse primer were used in the first two PCR rounds, each of which was run for around 10 cycles. Sample barcodes and Illumina adapters were attached in a final 25-cycle PCR using Deep VentR polymerase. Amplicons of 200-500 bp were gel-purified with a QIAquick gel extraction kit before sequencing. TCRbeta amplicons were sequenced on an Illumina HiSeq 2500 with 250-bp paired-end reads. Per the authors' processing: Reads were quality-trimmed with Trimmomatic v0.33, and paired reads were merged with FLASH v1.2.11 to recover full CDR3 sequences. V, D and J germline segments were assigned to the rearranged TCRbeta sequences using MiGEC v1.2.1b. Clonotype statistics and Shannon-Wiener diversity indices were computed with VDJtools v1.0.0. To reduce sampling bias, subsequent analyses other than the diversity analysis used only the 250 most abundant clonotypes in each sample. TCRdb reprocessed the public reads (quality trimming at Q25 with fastp, clone calling with MiXCR) and kept in-frame beta chains. Records with the same CDR3 protein are collapsed into one entry carrying the most frequent genes and DNA. The V and J calls shown here were made by TCRdb, not taken from the authors' results. The sample table contains roughly 78,000 distinct CDR3 sequences; only one count was recorded for 71% of them. The top ten clonotypes cover roughly 13% of the sample.

The germline V gene (reference sequence) yields SGHAT for CDR1 and FQDESV for CDR2. The CDR3 has 14 amino acids, counting the end cysteine and phenylalanine. Of the read, only the CDR3 DNA is kept; its 42 bases are in frame from base 1. These data originate in a study of tumor-infiltrating lymphocytes in primary liver carcinoma (dated by TCRdb to about 2017). For context, the study as a whole: The five patients, three men and two women aged 30 to 69 years, had hepatocellular carcinoma (four) or combined HCC and intrahepatic cholangiocarcinoma (one). The five patients had tumors of stage T1-T3 N0M0, with maximum diameters ranging from about 4 to 11 cm. Each sample produced roughly 3.65 to 8 million productive TCRbeta reads, and read depth showed no significant difference between tissue types. Across five regions of each liver tumor, along with adjacent normal tissue and blood, the study brought together TCRbeta repertoire sequencing, expression microarrays and whole-exome sequencing. A total of about 35 specimens from 5 patients underwent TCRbeta repertoire sequencing, comprising 25 tumor regions, 5 adjacent noncancerous liver tissues and 5 peripheral blood samples. To link TCRbeta repertoire diversity with the local molecular phenotype, the approximately 23 tumor region samples were profiled using Agilent mRNA microarrays. Technical replicate repertoires showed high reproducibility, with mean shared-clone rates about 0.91 and correlation coefficients above 0.95.

Total RNA and DNA were co-extracted from about 20-30 mg of bulk tissue with the AllPrep DNA/RNA mini kit, without cell sorting. Between late 2015 and early 2016, a handful of patients in China with histopathologically diagnosed primary liver carcinoma had their tumors surgically resected. Patients had chronic HBV infection and were treatment-naive at sampling. Each tumor was sampled at five spatially separated regions: the tumor centre plus the superior, inferior, left-lateral and right-lateral poles. According to histology, viable tumor cells made up more than 85% of every tumor sample. Fresh tumor and adjacent tissue pieces were bisected, with one half stored in RNAlater at -80 degrees C and the other half sent for histology. Points the paper makes about the study in general: Repertoire overlap was found to be higher between tumor regions (mean approximately 35%) than between tumor-adjacent (roughly 17%) or tumor-blood (14%) pairs, consistent with antigen-driven expansion. Just about 7-25% of top clones turned up in all five regions of a tumor, which suggests spatial heterogeneity among tumor-infiltrating T cells. Compared with blood, tumors had a significantly larger share of the repertoire taken up by the top 250 clones (p = 0.039). Only the TCR beta chain was sequenced, which likely underestimates true repertoire diversity because unpaired alpha chains were not captured. Only a few patients were included in the study, and the authors note that the findings should be validated in a larger study. Bulk unsorted samples precluded comparing CD4+ and CD8+ T cell repertoires.

This TCR came from a woman aged 55-69 years with primary liver carcinoma and hepatitis B virus infection. Material: liver tumor tissue from sampling region 4. The label giving this sample's cell subset or site can be read as: tumor region T4, right-lateral pole. The chain uses TRBV11-1 and TRBJ2-3; the D gene is perhaps TRBD2, on 5 matching bases. The CDR3 region reads CACSLRQRVGESHF. The DNA reads as follows: TGTGCCTGCAGCTTAAGGCAACGTGTGGGAGAGTCCCACTTT.